Shown below are 32 T cell receptor beta chains from a single sample sequenced in a study of beta chain features in type 1 diabetes. Expressed TCRB transcripts were sequenced after all isolated RNA was converted to cDNA. Some clones are missing from TCRdb's copy, which holds only in-frame ones; the method was immunoSEQ multiplex PCR. This sample has some 350,000 clones; roughly 9.8% occur once, and the top ten carry about 0.6%. General study findings and limits: Among all four CD4+ subsets, Type 1 diabetes patients had TCRB CDR3s that were moderately but significantly shorter.

No antigen has been assigned to these receptors. The sample consisted of central memory CD4+ T cells from blood. These receptors originate from a man in his thirties or forties with type 1 diabetes.

V is TRBV2 and J is TRBJ1-2, with D tentatively TRBD1 (5 bases). The CDR3 runs to 12 residues. Germline values: CDR1 SNHLY, CDR2 FYNNEI. The V end lost 4 bases, the J end lost 8 bases, and 11 bases lay between the germline ends. The CDR3 reads CASSVSPGGYTF. CDR3 DNA sequence: TGTGCCAGCAGTGTTAGCCCAGGGGGCTACACCTTC.

This chain uses TRBV4-1 with TRBJ2-7, with 7 bases aligning to TRBD1. V shed 3 bases and J 6 bases; nucleotides not matched to a gene: 11. CDR3 length equals 15 residues. Germline V lookup: CDR1 MGHRA, CDR2 YSYEKL. The CDR3 here is CASSHPTGRIGEQYF. DNA of the CDR3: TGCGCCAGCAGCCACCCGACAGGGAGAATAGGCGAGCAGTACTTC.

This clone was seen only a few times. The rearrangement links TRBV28 to TRBJ2-7, with TRBD1 matching 9 bases. The V gene's germline CDR1 is MDHEN and CDR2 SYDVKM. The CDR3 is made up of 17 amino acids. V gave up 5 bases and J gave up 8 bases; unmatched junction bases: 19. The CDR3 loop is CASSHPRVPEQGAQQYF. CDR3 nucleotides: TGTGCCAGCAGTCACCCCCGAGTTCCGGAACAGGGGGCCCAGCAGTACTTC. The variable domain in full, completed from reference TRBV28 and TRBJ2-7, reads DVKVTQSSRYLVKRTGEKVFLECVQDMDHENMFWYRQDPGLGLRLIYFSYDVKMKEKGDIPEGYSVSREKKERFSLILESASTNQTSMYLCASSHPRVPEQGAQQYFGPGTRLTVT.

This clone was counted ten times or more. The V and J genes are TRBV28 and TRBJ2-5; TRBD2 matches 13 bases. The trim removed 6 bases at V and 1 base at J, leaving 17 bases unmatched. The V gene's germline CDR1 is MDHEN and CDR2 SYDVKM. The CDR3 contains 20 residues. The CDR3 loop reads CASSSHTSGRATRGQETQYF. The CDR3 DNA reads as TGTGCCAGCAGCTCCCATACTAGCGGGAGGGCCACACGGGGCCAAGAGACCCAGTACTTC. The complete variable domain, with remaining parts taken from reference TRBV28 and TRBJ2-5, reads DVKVTQSSRYLVKRTGEKVFLECVQDMDHENMFWYRQDPGLGLRLIYFSYDVKMKEKGDIPEGYSVSREKKERFSLILESASTNQTSMYLCASSSHTSGRATRGQETQYFGPGTRLLVL.

In its sample, this clone was seen a few times. The chain carries TRBV7-2 and TRBJ2-3, with unresolved D. Trimming shortened V by 4 bases and J by 3 bases, and 11 bases separated the two germline ends. There are 14 residues in the CDR3. The germline V gene encodes CDR1 SGHTA and CDR2 FQGNSA. CDR3 region: CASSYSIRTDTQYF. For the CDR3, the DNA is TGTGCCAGCAGCTACTCGATCCGGACAGATACGCAGTATTTT.

This clone was seen a handful of times. This rearrangement joins TRBV5-1 to TRBJ2-3, with 9 nucleotides matching TRBD2. The CDR3 totals 14 residues. CDR1 SGHRS and CDR2 YFSETQ come from the germline V gene. Trimming cost V 7 bases and J 3 bases; bases outside gene matches: 6. CDR3 coding DNA: TGCGCCAGCGGGAGGACTAGCGAAACAGATACGCAGTATTTT. It translates to CASGRTSETDTQYF.

This chain links TRBV4-2 with TRBJ2-4, with 11 bases identical to TRBD2. The V gene's germline CDR1 is LGHNA and CDR2 YNFKEQ. The V and J ends lost 0 bases and 7 bases, in that order; junction bases with no gene match: 5. CDR3 length equals 16 residues. The CDR3 DNA sequence: TGTGCCAGCAGCCAAGATAGCGGGAGGGCCGATAACATTCAGTACTTC. This encodes CASSQDSGRADNIQYF.

This clone came up a few times. This chain joins TRBV4-3 and TRBJ2-7; TRBD1 matches 7 bases. Germline CDR1 and CDR2: LGHNA and YSLEER. V was clipped by 2 bases and J by 5 bases; unmatched bases: 9. There are 15 residues in the CDR3. CDR3 amino acids: CASSQKGTGANEQYF. CDR3 DNA sequence: TGCGCCAGCAGCCAAAAGGGAACAGGGGCAAACGAGCAGTACTTC.

This clone showed up many times. The chain carries TRBV28 and TRBJ1-2; D uncertain. The CDR3 runs to 12 residues. CDR1 and CDR2 (germline): MDHEN, SYDVKM. The CDR3 DNA reads TGTGTACTCAAGGGAGCCCTAGGTGGCTACACCTTC. This gives the protein CVLKGALGGYTF.

This sequence joins TRBV5-1 and TRBJ1-4, with TRBD1 as a possible D gene (6 bases). Deletions cut 0 bases from V and 5 bases from J, with 11 bases between. CDR1 and CDR2 (germline): SGHRS, YFSETQ. This CDR3 has 15 amino acids. The CDR3 loop is CASSLGGRTNEKLFF. CDR3 coding DNA: TGCGCCAGCAGCTTGGGGGGGCGCACAAATGAAAAACTGTTTTTT.

This clone was detected many times. The V and J genes are TRBV7-9 and TRBJ2-1, with D possibly matching TRBD2 (6 bases). Per germline, CDR1 SEHNR and CDR2 FQNEAQ (reference sequence). This CDR3 has 16 amino acids. Trimming took 5 bases from V and 0 from J, leaving 14 bases between them. CDR3 nucleotide sequence: TGTGCCAGCAGCGCGGGACCGCGGAGCTCCTACAATGAGCAGTTCTTC. Its protein product is CASSAGPRSSYNEQFF.

Only a few counts were recorded for this clone. The chain uses TRBV6-4 and TRBJ2-1; 10 bases agree with TRBD1. The CDR3 length is 15 residues. Trimming removed 6 bases from V and 1 base from J; junction bases left unmatched: 3. Germline V gene lookup returns CDR1 MRHNA and CDR2 SNTAGT. CDR3 loop: CASSQDRGSYNEQFF. CDR3 coding DNA: TGTGCCAGCAGCCAGGACAGGGGGTCCTACAATGAGCAGTTCTTC.

This clone was seen a handful of times. The rearrangement joins TRBV6-1 to TRBJ2-1; the D is unclear. The CDR3 totals 11 residues. V was clipped by 10 bases and J by 9 bases, with 13 bases between them. Germline loops: CDR1 MNHNS, CDR2 SASEGT. CDR3 region: CATLRGREQFF. The DNA for the CDR3 is TGTGCCACCCTCAGAGGCCGTGAGCAGTTCTTC.

The chain employs TRBV7-3 and TRBJ1-2; D remains unclear. Germline CDR1 reads SGHTA; CDR2 reads FQGTGA. The CDR3 totals 13 residues. With 2 bases removed from V and 2 bases from J, the gap between germline ends came to 6 bases. CDR3 protein: CASSLYSNYGYTF. DNA for the CDR3: TGTGCCAGCAGCTTATACAGCAACTATGGCTACACCTTC.

CDR3 residues: CASTRGYGPSSGNTIYF. CDR3 nucleotides: TGTGCCAGCACCCGGGGGTATGGCCCAAGCTCTGGAAACACCATATATTTT. This chain uses TRBV5-4 with TRBJ1-3; the D gene is possibly TRBD1 (5 bases). CDR3 length: 17 residues. V was pared by 6 bases and J by 0 bases, with 19 bases between. The germline CDR1 and CDR2 sequences are SGHNT and YYREEE (reference sequence).

The chain has TRBV18 and TRBJ1-1; the D gene is possibly TRBD1 (6 bases). Germline values: CDR1 KGHSH, CDR2 LQKENI. The CDR3 is 16 residues long. With 3 bases removed from V and 2 bases from J, the gap between germline ends came to 16 bases. CDR3: CASSPTPGQANTEAFF. CDR3 coding DNA: TGTGCCAGCTCACCTACGCCGGGACAAGCCAACACTGAAGCTTTCTTT.

This clone was observed at least ten times. In the same sample, other DNA sequences code for this CDR3. This chain links TRBV27 with TRBJ2-7; 12 nucleotides line up with TRBD2. The CDR3 is 14 amino acids. Germline V gives CDR1 MNHEY, CDR2 SMNVEV (reference sequence). With 6 bases clipped from V and 6 bases from J, the junction kept 6 bases outside the gene matches. CDR3 nucleotide sequence: TGTGCCAGCAGGCTAGGACTAGCGGGATCCGAGCAGTACTTC. Protein: CASRLGLAGSEQYF.

Only a few counts were recorded for this clone. The genes are TRBV19 and TRBJ2-2; 9 bases are a match to TRBD1. This CDR3 comprises 16 residues. The ends lost 7 bases at V and 2 bases at J; junction bases unmatched: 8. Germline V gene data show CDR1 as LNHDA and CDR2 as SQIVND (reference sequence). CDR3 sequence: CASIDRGSANTGELFF. In DNA, the CDR3 is TGTGCCAGTATCGACAGGGGGTCGGCAAACACCGGGGAGCTGTTTTTT.

A few counts support this clone. The J gene is TRBJ1-2, the V gene TRBV7-9; 8 bases map to TRBD1. This CDR3 contains 14 residues. Germline CDR1 and CDR2: SEHNR and FQNEAQ (reference sequence). Trimming took 1 base from V and 8 from J; bases not matched to a gene: 6. CDR3 nucleotide sequence: TGTGCCAGCAGCTTAGACAGGGGGAGAGGAGGCTACACCTTC. Translating it yields CASSLDRGRGGYTF.

The J gene is TRBJ2-7, the V gene TRBV20-1; D tentatively reads TRBD1 or TRBD2 (5 bases each). In germline, CDR1 is DFQATT, CDR2 SNEGSKA (reference sequence). V lost 5 bases and J 3 bases, leaving 8 bases between the germline ends. CDR3 length: 11 residues. The CDR3 nucleotides are TGCAGTGCTTTTGGGGGCTACGAGCAGTACTTC. Translating it yields CSAFGGYEQYF.

This clone has just a few counts. The gene calls are TRBV6-5 and TRBJ2-2, with 8 bases matching TRBD2. V lost 2 bases and J lost 3; bases outside the gene matches: 5. The germline gives CDR1 MNHEY, CDR2 SVGAGI. CDR3 length: 16 residues. CDR3 bases: TGTGCCAGCAGTTACCCGGCCGGGAGGGACACCGGGGAGCTGTTTTTT. As protein: CASSYPAGRDTGELFF.

This clone was counted at least ten times. This chain connects TRBV4-1 to TRBJ2-3; 7 positions agree with TRBD1. Per germline, CDR1 MGHRA and CDR2 YSYEKL. The CDR3 totals 16 residues. The V gene end was trimmed by 4 bases and the J gene end by 4 bases; junction bases not matched to a gene: 11. CDR3 sequence: CASSRQPGQTPDTQYF. The CDR3 DNA reads TGCGCCAGCAGCCGCCAACCGGGACAGACTCCAGATACGCAGTATTTT.

The rearrangement links TRBV28 to TRBJ2-7; no definite D call. The CDR3 extends over 14 amino acids. V was pared by 3 bases and J by 2 bases, with 11 bases between. Per the germline V gene, CDR1 is MDHEN and CDR2 is SYDVKM. CDR3 DNA: TGTGCCAGCAGTTTGGGCAGGCCCCCCTACGAGCAGTACTTC. It is translated as CASSLGRPPYEQYF. The full variable domain, its missing parts supplied by reference TRBV28 and TRBJ2-7, is DVKVTQSSRYLVKRTGEKVFLECVQDMDHENMFWYRQDPGLGLRLIYFSYDVKMKEKGDIPEGYSVSREKKERFSLILESASTNQTSMYLCASSLGRPPYEQYFGPGTRLTVT.

Worth noting for this clone: Other DNA sequences within the sample encode an identical CDR3. V gene TRBV19 combines with J gene TRBJ2-1; possibly TRBD2 for D (6 bases). CDR3 length: 15 amino acids. The germline CDR1 and CDR2 sequences are LNHDA and SQIVND (reference sequence). Deletions cut 5 bases from V and 0 bases from J, with 11 bases between. The CDR3 is CASSPTSGSYNEQFF. In DNA form, the CDR3 reads TGTGCCAGTAGTCCGACTAGTGGCTCCTACAATGAGCAGTTCTTC.

The V call is TRBV29-1, the J call TRBJ2-4; TRBD2 matches 14 bases. The J segment lost 3 bases and the V segment lost 7 bases, leaving 8 bases of the junction unmatched. CDR1 and CDR2 from the germline V gene are SQVTM and ANQGSEA. The CDR3 contains 16 residues. As DNA, the CDR3 is TGCAGCGCCGGGACTAGCGGGGGCCTAGGCAAAAACATTCAGTACTTC. Protein: CSAGTSGGLGKNIQYF.

This clone came up many times. The V call is TRBV28, the J call TRBJ2-7, with TRBD2 matching 8 bases. V was pared by 7 bases and J by 6 bases, with 11 bases of the junction left unmatched. The CDR3 has 14 amino acids. The V gene's germline CDR1 is MDHEN and CDR2 SYDVKM. This chain's CDR3 is CASTPGPRGGEQYF. The CDR3 DNA is TGTGCCAGCACCCCGGGACCCCGGGGGGGCGAGCAGTACTTC.

This clone was observed a handful of times. The CDR3 reads CAWSEAVSNQPQHF. The CDR3 bases are TGTGCCTGGAGTGAGGCAGTTAGCAATCAGCCCCAGCATTTT. V and J are TRBV30 and TRBJ1-5; D gene uncertain. The length of the CDR3 is 14 residues. V lost 1 base and J 0 bases, leaving 7 bases between the germline ends. The V gene's germline CDR1 is GTSNPN and CDR2 SVGIG (reference sequence).

This clone was observed at least ten times. The rearrangement uses TRBV27 and TRBJ2-5, with a possible D match to TRBD1 (7 bases). This CDR3 comprises 13 residues. Germline CDR1 is MNHEY and CDR2 is SMNVEV (reference sequence). With 3 bases removed from V and 4 bases from J, the gap between germline ends came to 9 bases. The CDR3 here is CASSFQGGETQYF. CDR3 coding DNA: TGTGCCAGCAGTTTTCAGGGGGGAGAGACCCAGTACTTC.

This clone has just a few counts. The rearrangement links TRBV9 to TRBJ2-1; D possibly corresponds to TRBD2 (6 bases). The CDR3 totals 15 residues. The ends were cut back, 2 bases at V and 5 bases at J, with 14 bases in the middle. CDR1 SGDLS and CDR2 YYNGEE come from the germline V gene. This CDR3 is CASSVSSGRDNEQFF. CDR3 nucleotide sequence: TGTGCCAGCAGCGTCTCCAGCGGGCGGGACAATGAGCAGTTCTTC.

A few counts support this clone. V usage is TRBV6-5 and J usage is TRBJ2-3, with unresolved D. V was shortened by 6 bases and J by 3 bases, with 13 bases between the two germline ends. The CDR3 runs to 14 residues. Germline values: CDR1 MNHEY, CDR2 SVGAGI. The CDR3 region is CASSPLVKTDTQYF. For the CDR3, the DNA is TGTGCCAGCAGCCCATTAGTTAAGACAGATACGCAGTATTTT.

This clone was seen a few times. This sequence joins TRBV5-1 and TRBJ2-6; no reliable D call. Between the trimmed V and J ends, which lost 3 bases and 0 bases, there was a span of 7 bases. The germline gives CDR1 SGHRS, CDR2 YFSETQ. The CDR3 runs 15 residues. This chain's CDR3 is CASSSAFSGANVLTF. CDR3 coding DNA: TGCGCCAGCAGCTCAGCTTTCTCTGGGGCCAACGTCCTGACTTTC.

In its sample, this clone was seen a few times. This CDR3 is CASSLKTGESGEQFF. In DNA form, the CDR3 reads TGTGCCAGCAGTTTGAAGACAGGGGAGTCCGGTGAGCAGTTCTTC. The chain has TRBV27 and TRBJ2-1; the match to TRBD1 covers 8 bases. The CDR3 is 15 residues long. Germline assignment: CDR1 MNHEY and CDR2 SMNVEV (reference sequence). V dropped 3 bases and J dropped 9; count of bases not matched to a gene: 10.